This TCR beta chain was profiled in a study of T cells in Graves' hyperthyroidism and ophthalmopathy. This CDR3 spans 14 amino acids. The J segment lost 2 bases and the V segment lost 5 bases, leaving 6 bases of the junction unmatched. Germline values: CDR1 SGHRS, CDR2 YFSETQ. Amplification of TCR beta CDR3 regions used RNA as the template. The study used the HTBI primer set for a first-round RT-PCR of the TCR CDR3. MiXCR, applied by TCRdb to the multiplex PCR reads, yields one record per CDR3 protein. The sample consists of a few hundred thousand distinct CDR3 sequences, roughly 15% of them appearing once. About this clonotype itself: Its antigen is unidentified.

Fresh peripheral blood, roughly 9.3 ml, was the source of the PBMCs. Whole-study findings and limits: Among thyroid clonotypes expanded above 0.001, most also appeared in blood.

The sequencing sample was made of blood. The sequence came from a woman aged 25 to 45 with Graves' ophthalmopathy. V is TRBV5-1 and J is TRBJ2-5, with 7 bases matching TRBD1. This CDR3 is CASRVGTVQETQYF. The CDR3 DNA reads TGCGCCAGCAGAGTAGGGACAGTTCAAGAGACCCAGTACTTC.